The text below deals with one T cell receptor (beta chain). This entry is derived from a study of T cell changes during pregnancy in multiple sclerosis. The assay was immunoSEQ multiplex PCR, and TCRdb's table has in-frame clones only and misses some. The sample shows 15,000 to 20,000 clones, roughly 87% of them seen only once. Sequencing was performed on CD8+ T cells from peripheral blood mononuclear cells, taken after pregnancy. The clonotype originates from a female donor in good health, enrolled as a control in a pregnancy study.

The CDR3, as DNA: TGTGCCAGTAGTATCGGTAGCGGGGGCCCTGTAGCCTACGAGCAGTACTTC. The encoded protein is CASSIGSGGPVAYEQYF. The chain uses TRBV19 and TRBJ2-7, with 9 bases aligning to TRBD2. The germline CDR1 and CDR2 sequences are LNHDA and SQIVND (reference sequence). The CDR3 has 17 amino acids. J lost 2 bases, V lost 3 bases, and 11 bases had no gene match.